This TCR beta chain is from a study of cytomegalovirus exposure and HLA in healthy donors. Findings and caveats of the study: CMV antigen specificity of a few CMV-associated chains was confirmed in vitro. Immune exposure information comprised only CMV serostatus.

The PCR had 60 Vbeta and 13 Jbeta primers. Assay: immunoSEQ multiplex PCR; the TCRdb copy retains only in-frame clones and omits some. This table holds 35,000 to 55,000 clones, roughly half found once. On this clone itself: Its target is not known.

Trimming at V came to 3 bases and at J to 4 bases, leaving 10 bases not matched to a gene. The CDR3 is made up of 15 amino acids. Germline V gene lookup returns CDR1 GTSNPN and CDR2 SVGIG (reference sequence). This chain joins TRBV30 and TRBJ1-1; 8 nucleotides align to TRBD1. This clonotype was obtained from a man aged 55 to 70 in good health and CMV-seronegative. Sequencing was performed on PBMCs. CDR3 in amino acids: CAWRVNRGSVTEAFF. The CDR3 DNA follows: TGTGCCTGGAGAGTGAACAGGGGGAGCGTCACTGAAGCTTTCTTT.